This TCR beta chain was profiled in a study of blood T cell repertoires in COVID-19. Study information: From the United States, Italy and Spain came samples of acute and convalescent COVID-19. The cDNA or gDNA used as material had been derived from T cells, B-cell-depleted T cells, or PBMCs.

In the authors' workflow: Estimated nucleated cell counts came from reference gene primer amplification. TCRdb's table, derived via immunoSEQ multiplex PCR, lists solely in-frame clones and lacks some. That table is the source of V, J and clone size, and D and trimming were worked out from the DNA. In the table there are 85,000 to 130,000 clones, about four fifths of which are singletons. The sequence was collected from an elderly woman with active or convalescent COVID-19. Sample: peripheral blood.

The CDR3 loop reads CASSRAPGLAGGDGELFF. CDR3 DNA sequence: TGCGCCAGCAGCCGCGCTCCGGGACTAGCGGGAGGGGACGGGGAGCTGTTTTTT. The genes are TRBV5-1 and TRBJ2-2; 16 bases align to TRBD2. Trimming took 4 bases from V and 7 from J; bases not matched to a gene: 10. The CDR3 sequence is 18 residues long. Germline V lookup: CDR1 SGHRS, CDR2 YFSETQ. The complete variable domain, with remaining parts taken from reference TRBV5-1 and TRBJ2-2, reads KAGVTQTPRYLIKTRGQQVTLSCSPISGHRSVSWYQQTPGQGLQFLFEYFSETQRNKGNFPGRFSGRQFSNSRSEMNVSTLELGDSALYLCASSRAPGLAGGDGELFFGEGSRLTVL.